The rows below give T cell receptor beta chains drawn from one sample of a study of T cells after yellow fever vaccination. TCRdb re-analysed the 5' RACE reads in MiXCR, keeping a single row per CDR3 protein. This sample has roughly 500,000 distinct CDR3 sequences, with 15% to 20% found just once. The specimen was PBMCs, collected 15 days after the yellow fever booster vaccination. The source of these receptors is a young man who received the YFV17D yellow fever vaccine. Each CDR3 is given with its conserved first and last residue. Some rows mark clone size as missing; the rest say once, few, many or name a class of expanded clone.

cdr3_length: 14
v_call: TRBV12-3/TRBV12-4
clone_size: NA
j_call: TRBJ2-6
cdr3_aa: CASSPTVGANVLTF

cdr3_length: 13
v_call: TRBV20-1
clone_size: NA
j_call: TRBJ2-7
cdr3_aa: CSAQGSASYEQYF

cdr3_length: 14
v_call: TRBV27
clone_size: NA
j_call: TRBJ2-3
cdr3_aa: CASSPGLFINTQYF

cdr3_length: 13
v_call: TRBV18
clone_size: many
j_call: TRBJ2-7
cdr3_aa: CASSPPGAYEQYF

cdr3_length: 17
v_call: TRBV20-1
clone_size: NA
j_call: TRBJ2-1
cdr3_aa: CSARSDRDLRSYNEQFF

cdr3_length: 15
v_call: TRBV4-2
clone_size: NA
j_call: TRBJ1-2
cdr3_aa: CASSQESNANYGYTF

cdr3_length: 14
v_call: TRBV4-3
clone_size: NA
j_call: TRBJ2-7
cdr3_aa: CASSQDWGPYEQYF

cdr3_length: 12
v_call: TRBV6-1
clone_size: few
j_call: TRBJ2-4
cdr3_aa: CASSDFVNIQYF

cdr3_length: 14
v_call: TRBV15
clone_size: NA
j_call: TRBJ2-7
cdr3_aa: CATSRVDRTYEQYF

cdr3_length: 19
v_call: TRBV20-1
clone_size: NA
j_call: TRBJ2-2
cdr3_aa: CSASELLGQGTAGTGELFF

cdr3_length: 16
v_call: TRBV20-1
clone_size: few
j_call: TRBJ2-7
cdr3_aa: CSASLPTSGRTRQQYF

cdr3_length: 19
v_call: TRBV28
clone_size: few
j_call: TRBJ2-7
cdr3_aa: CASSSDLVVGKAPITEQYF

cdr3_length: 13
v_call: TRBV11-2
clone_size: NA
j_call: TRBJ2-5
cdr3_aa: CASSPGLKETQYF

cdr3_length: 12
v_call: TRBV20-1
clone_size: NA
j_call: TRBJ2-5
cdr3_aa: CSAKQAKETQYF

cdr3_length: 13
v_call: TRBV30
clone_size: NA
j_call: TRBJ2-5
cdr3_aa: CAWSRTGEETQYF

cdr3_length: 14
v_call: TRBV20-1
clone_size: few
j_call: TRBJ2-2
cdr3_aa: CSALGQGYTGELFF

cdr3_length: 15
v_call: TRBV5-1
clone_size: NA
j_call: TRBJ2-2
cdr3_aa: CASSLEPANTGELFF

cdr3_length: 14
v_call: TRBV3-1
clone_size: once
j_call: TRBJ2-2
cdr3_aa: CASSYKSYTGELFF

cdr3_length: 15
v_call: TRBV7-9
clone_size: few
j_call: TRBJ2-7
cdr3_aa: CASSTRAMGNYEQYF

cdr3_length: 14
v_call: TRBV5-1
clone_size: few
j_call: TRBJ2-1
cdr3_aa: CASSFKQGAGEQFF

cdr3_length: 17
v_call: TRBV7-2
clone_size: NA
j_call: TRBJ2-1
cdr3_aa: CASRSFHSGHTYNEHFF

cdr3_length: 13
v_call: TRBV9
clone_size: NA
j_call: TRBJ2-1
cdr3_aa: CASSVAPDNEQFF

cdr3_length: 16
v_call: TRBV6-2/TRBV6-3
clone_size: NA
j_call: TRBJ2-1
cdr3_aa: CASSYSLSGVLNEQFF

cdr3_length: 14
v_call: TRBV20-1
clone_size: few
j_call: TRBJ1-2
cdr3_aa: CSATDVGTNYGYTF

cdr3_length: 15
v_call: TRBV7-2
clone_size: few
j_call: TRBJ2-3
cdr3_aa: CASSQLGSGTDTQYF

cdr3_length: 15
v_call: TRBV5-1
clone_size: many
j_call: TRBJ2-2
cdr3_aa: CASSSDRGNTGELFF

cdr3_length: 15
v_call: TRBV9
clone_size: few
j_call: TRBJ2-5
cdr3_aa: CASASGTARKETQYF

cdr3_length: 15
v_call: TRBV25-1
clone_size: few
j_call: TRBJ2-1
cdr3_aa: CASSARQGAGIEQFF

cdr3_length: 16
v_call: TRBV27
clone_size: NA
j_call: TRBJ2-3
cdr3_aa: CASSLYSGVPTDTQYF

cdr3_length: 14
v_call: TRBV2
clone_size: few
j_call: TRBJ2-3
cdr3_aa: CASTLGGSSLSRYF

cdr3_length: 13
v_call: TRBV20-1
clone_size: NA
j_call: TRBJ2-7
cdr3_aa: CSARDRATYEQYF

cdr3_length: 13
v_call: TRBV20-1
clone_size: few
j_call: TRBJ2-4
cdr3_aa: CSAHRTAKNIQYF

cdr3_length: 14
v_call: TRBV2
clone_size: NA
j_call: TRBJ2-5
cdr3_aa: CASSGFTYQETQYF

cdr3_length: 16
v_call: TRBV29-1
clone_size: NA
j_call: TRBJ2-3
cdr3_aa: CSVVLAGGTSTDTQYF

cdr3_length: 12
v_call: TRBV20-1
clone_size: NA
j_call: TRBJ2-7
cdr3_aa: CSLIAGLGEQYF

cdr3_length: 17
v_call: TRBV20-1
clone_size: few
j_call: TRBJ2-3
cdr3_aa: CSARRREGHPSTDTQYF

cdr3_length: 17
v_call: TRBV11-2
clone_size: NA
j_call: TRBJ2-1
cdr3_aa: CASSLDNIGTSGDEQFF

cdr3_length: 17
v_call: TRBV3-1
clone_size: few
j_call: TRBJ2-3
cdr3_aa: CASSRRTSGISGDTQYF

cdr3_length: 15
v_call: TRBV6-5
clone_size: once
j_call: TRBJ2-7
cdr3_aa: CASSSLQGITYEQYF

cdr3_length: 15
v_call: TRBV6-5
clone_size: few
j_call: TRBJ1-4
cdr3_aa: CASSYIGLSNEKLFF